The rows below give T cell receptor beta chains drawn from one sample of a study of T cells in Graves' hyperthyroidism and ophthalmopathy. TCRdb itself ran the multiplex PCR reads through MiXCR, one entry per CDR3 protein. The table records about 400,000 distinct CDR3 sequences, 15% to 19% of them present only once. The sample taken for sequencing was blood. These receptors all stem from a woman between 18 and 30 years old with Graves' hyperthyroidism. The CDR3 runs from the conserved cysteine through the conserved F or W. A D gene is named only where the DNA matches it firmly. Not every row has a clone size; where given, it reads once, few, many or a size class.

abundance	d_gene	v_gene	j_gene	CDR3nt	CDR3aa
-	TRBD2	TRBV7-8	TRBJ2-1	TGTGCCAGCAGCTTCCGAGCGGGGGAATACAATGAGCAGCTCTTC	CASSFRAGEYNEQLF
many	TRBD2	TRBV2	TRBJ2-3	TGTGCCAGCAGTGAAGTATGGGGAGGAGCGGGATCTAGCTCAGATACGCAGTATTTT	CASSEVWGGAGSSSDTQYF
-	TRBD1	TRBV20-1	TRBJ1-3	TGCAGTGCTAGAGGCCCTCGACAGGGCTCTGGAAACACCATATATTTT	CSARGPRQGSGNTIYF
many	TRBD1	TRBV7-6	TRBJ2-3	TGTGCCAGCAGCCACGGACAGGGGTTCGGCACAGATACGCAGTATTTT	CASSHGQGFGTDTQYF
many	-	TRBV3-1	TRBJ2-2	TGTGCCAGCAGCCAAGCGGGACAATCCGGGGAGCTGTTTTTT	CASSQAGQSGELFF
many	TRBD1	TRBV19	TRBJ1-5	TGTGCCAGCGAGGGACAGGCCAGCAATCAGCCCCAGCATTTT	CASEGQASNQPQHF
few	-	TRBV9	TRBJ2-1	TGTGCCAGCAGCGTAGGGCAGGGAAACTACAATGAGCAGTTCTTC	CASSVGQGNYNEQFF
many	TRBD1	TRBV4-1	TRBJ1-5	TGCGCCAGCAGCCAAGAAGGGACAGGGGCTTATAGCAATCAGCCCCAGCATTTT	CASSQEGTGAYSNQPQHF
once	TRBD2	TRBV5-4	TRBJ2-1	TGTGCCAGCAGCTCGGGACTAGGTTCCTACAATGAGCAGTTCTTC	CASSSGLGSYNEQFF
-	-	TRBV30	TRBJ1-1	TGTGCCTGGAGTCTTACAGGGAACACTGAAGCTTTCTTT	CAWSLTGNTEAFF
many	TRBD1	TRBV6-1	TRBJ1-1	TGTGCCAGCAGTGTAACAGGGACAGGGAAGACTGAAGCTTTCTTT	CASSVTGTGKTEAFF
many	TRBD2	TRBV20-1	TRBJ2-3	TGCAGTGCTGGGGACTACGATGGAGATACGCAGTATTTT	CSAGDYDGDTQYF
many	TRBD2	TRBV4-2	TRBJ2-7	TGTGCCAGCAGCCAAGATAGAATAGCGGGAGTCCGCTACGAGCAGTACTTC	CASSQDRIAGVRYEQYF
few	TRBD1	TRBV20-1	TRBJ1-6	TGCAGTGCTAGAGCCGGGACAGGACATTCACCCCTCCACTTT	CSARAGTGHSPLHF
many	-	TRBV6-5	TRBJ1-6	TGTGCCAGCAGTTACTCGATTTACGGGCTATCGGATTCACCCCTCCACTTT	CASSYSIYGLSDSPLHF
many	-	TRBV27	TRBJ2-1	TGTGCCAGCAGTTATTATAGGGGCGTTAACAATGAGCAGTTCTTC	CASSYYRGVNNEQFF
many	TRBD1	TRBV12-3/TRBV12-4	TRBJ1-2	TGTGCCAGCAGTTTGGGGGCACCGGGACAGGGATATGGCTACACCTTC	CASSLGAPGQGYGYTF
few	-	TRBV19	TRBJ1-2	TGTGCCAGTAGTAAACCCCTCCGGGGGTCGGGCCATGGCTACACCTTC	CASSKPLRGSGHGYTF
many	-	TRBV20-1	TRBJ2-2	TGCAGTGCTAGTGTGGCGGGACGGACCGGGGAGCTGTTTTTT	CSASVAGRTGELFF
-	-	TRBV19	TRBJ1-3	TGTGCCAGTAGTATCCGAATCCCGGCAGACGGCTCTGGAAACACCATATATTTT	CASSIRIPADGSGNTIYF
-	-	TRBV3-1	TRBJ2-1	TGTGCCAGCAGCCAAAGCGGGGGAGGACAGGTCTCCTACAATGAGCAGTTCTTC	CASSQSGGGQVSYNEQFF
-	-	TRBV5-6	TRBJ1-6	TGTGCCAGCAGCATTGGCGTGGCCTATAATTCACCCCTCCACTTT	CASSIGVAYNSPLHF
many	-	TRBV6-2/TRBV6-3	TRBJ1-5	TGTGCCAGCAGTTACGGGGTTTCGGGTCAGCCCCAGCATTTT	CASSYGVSGQPQHF
many	TRBD1	TRBV19	TRBJ1-5	TGTGCCAGTAGGGGACAGACGGAGCCCCAGCATTTT	CASRGQTEPQHF
many	-	TRBV12-5	TRBJ2-7	TGTGCTAGTGGTCACCTACAGGGTGGCGAGCAGTACTTC	CASGHLQGGEQYF
few	-	TRBV6-2/TRBV6-3	TRBJ2-7	TGTGCCAGCAGTTACTCGAGAGGCCTAAGGTACGAGCAGTACTTC	CASSYSRGLRYEQYF
-	TRBD2	TRBV27	TRBJ2-1	TGTGCCAGCAGTCAGCCCCCGGGACTAGCGGGAGGGCCCTTTGATGAGCAGTTCTTC	CASSQPPGLAGGPFDEQFF
-	TRBD2	TRBV28	TRBJ2-3	TGTGCCAGCAGGAAGGCGAGACTAGCGATTATGGTAGATACGCAGTATTTT	CASRKARLAIMVDTQYF
many	-	TRBV28	TRBJ1-6	TGTGCCAGCAGCTCAGGACAGATAAATTCACCCCTCCACTTT	CASSSGQINSPLHF
-	-	TRBV18	TRBJ2-7	TGTGCCAGCTTCACCATTAGAGGAGGACAGAGCTACGAGCAGTACTTC	CASFTIRGGQSYEQYF
-	TRBD1	TRBV5-1	TRBJ2-3	TGCGCCAGCAGCCCTCAGGGACAGACCACAGATACGCAGTATTTT	CASSPQGQTTDTQYF
-	-	TRBV7-9	TRBJ1-3	TGTGCCAGCAGCTTCCTCTACTCTGGAAACACCATATATTTT	CASSFLYSGNTIYF
many	-	TRBV24-1	TRBJ2-3	TGTGCCACCAGTGATTTGCCGGACCACGCAGACAGACGCACAGATACGCAGTATTTT	CATSDLPDHADRRTDTQYF
many	-	TRBV2	TRBJ2-5	TGTGCCAGCAGTTACAGGTTTTATCAAGAGACCCAGTACTTC	CASSYRFYQETQYF
few	-	TRBV19	TRBJ1-6	TGTGCCAGTAGTGGGGCCCAGGGGTCTAATTCACCCCTCCACTTT	CASSGAQGSNSPLHF